Sequencing of this T cell receptor beta chain was carried out in a study of blood T cell repertoires in COVID-19. Overall study context: PBMCs, B-cell-depleted T cells, or T cells were the source of the cDNA or gDNA that made up the material.

This clone was recorded only once. The V segment lost 4 bases and the J segment 6 bases; nucleotides outside the gene matches: 6. The CDR3 spans 14 residues. Germline V gene sequence: CDR1 SGHNT, CDR2 YENEEA. Per the authors' pipeline: The assay estimated nucleated cells by amplifying reference gene primers. Profiled with immunoSEQ multiplex PCR; TCRdb holds only in-frame clones, not every one. That table furnishes V, J and clone size, whereas the DNA furnished D and trimming. The table has 270,000 or so clones, roughly 87% seen once; the top ten hold 4% to 5%. This clonotype was sampled from a woman aged 40-49 years who had recovered from COVID-19. The sequenced material came from peripheral blood. The chain employs TRBV11-3 and TRBJ2-7; TRBD2 agrees at 10 bases. CDR3 DNA: TGTGCCAGCAGCTCCTCTCTAGCGGGAGTCGAGCAGTACGTC. The encoded protein is CASSSSLAGVEQYV.